The 27 T cell receptor beta chains below come from one sample, sequenced in a study of spatial heterogeneity in lung cancer. Points from the study as a whole: One measure, the expanded intratumoral alpha and beta TCR count, tracked tumor mutation counts.

No antigen is known for these receptors. TCRdb redid the calling of the 5' RACE reads with MiXCR, one entry per CDR3 protein. This table has about 27,000 distinct CDR3 sequences, around 7.4% appearing once. Time point indicated: sample taken at primary tumor resection. The specimen was lung tumor tissue, collected at surgery. The receptors stem from a male donor with early-stage non-small cell lung cancer.

In this sample, this clonotype turned up a few times. This chain uses TRBV29-1 with TRBJ2-3; weak D call: TRBD2 (6 bases). Looked up from germline, CDR1 is SQVTM and CDR2 is ANQGSEA. The CDR3 contains 15 residues. V lost 4 bases to trimming and J lost 0 bases, with 14 bases between them. CDR3 sequence (DNA): TGCAGCGTTGCCTGGGGGGAATCGAGCACAGATACGCAGTATTTT. Encoded protein: CSVAWGESSTDTQYF.

The rearrangement uses TRBV18 and TRBJ2-7; possibly TRBD2 for D (5 bases). V lost 0 bases to trimming and J lost 2 bases, with 8 bases between them. Germline V gene lookup returns CDR1 KGHSH and CDR2 LQKENI. The CDR3 has 14 residues. The CDR3 region has the DNA TGTGCCAGCTCACCACCGTCCGGGACCTACGAGCAGTACTTC. The encoded protein is CASSPPSGTYEQYF. Full variable domain (rest looked up from reference TRBV18 and TRBJ2-7): NAGVMQNPRHLVRRRGQEARLRCSPMKGHSHVYWYRQLPEEGLKFMVYLQKENIIDESGMPKERFSAEFPKEGPSILRIQQVVRGDSAAYFCASSPPSGTYEQYFGPGTRLTVT.

In the case of this clonotype: A much larger clone is a single base away; this may be a read error. The chain joins TRBV20-1 to TRBJ1-5, with D possibly matching TRBD1 (6 bases). Trimming shortened V by 6 bases and J by 3 bases, and 15 bases separated the two germline ends. CDR1 DFQATT and CDR2 SNEGSKA come from the germline V gene (reference sequence). The CDR3 consists of 14 residues. CDR3 in DNA: TGCAGTGCCCTCCAGGGACAAGACAATCAGCCCCAGCATTTT. It codes for CSALQGQDNQPQHF.

This clonotype has at least ten counts. The chain links TRBV5-1 to TRBJ2-7; possibly TRBD1 for D (6 bases). Trimming shortened V by 0 bases and J by 1 base, and 8 bases separated the two germline ends. The CDR3 consists of 14 residues. CDR1 SGHRS and CDR2 YFSETQ come from the germline V gene. The CDR3, as DNA: TGCGCCAGCAGCTTGGGCCAGGGGTCCTACGAGCAGTACTTC. Amino acid sequence: CASSLGQGSYEQYF.

There are a few counts of this clonotype. The chain is built from TRBV18 and TRBJ1-3; no clear D gene. CDR3 length equals 15 residues. Germline V gene lookup returns CDR1 KGHSH and CDR2 LQKENI. V lost 3 bases, J lost 0 bases, and 9 bases lay in between. The chain's CDR3 is CASSPFRDSGNTIYF. The CDR3 nucleotides read TGTGCCAGCTCACCGTTCCGGGACTCTGGAAACACCATATATTTT.

This clonotype appeared a few times. V is TRBV7-2 and J is TRBJ2-5; D uncertain. Germline CDR1 reads SGHTA; CDR2 reads FQGNSA. Trimming shortened V by 7 bases and J by 4 bases, and 7 bases separated the two germline ends. The CDR3 consists of 11 residues. The DNA for the CDR3 is TGTGCCAGCAATTTCGTAGAGACCCAGTACTTC. It translates to CASNFVETQYF.

This chain joins TRBV12-3 or TRBV12-4 and TRBJ1-3; 7 nucleotides align to TRBD1. J was trimmed by 1 base and V by 3 bases; bases with no gene match: 0. The CDR3 consists of 14 residues. DNA of the CDR3: TGTGCCAGCAGTTTGGGACAGTCTGGAAACACCATATATTTT. It specifies CASSLGQSGNTIYF.

V usage is TRBV7-2 and J usage is TRBJ1-3, with D unclear. Trimming removed 1 base from V and 6 bases from J, with 22 bases in between. This CDR3 has 18 residues. Germline V CDR1 and CDR2: SGHTA, FQGNSA. The chain's CDR3 is CASSLDPLAGAGLNTIYF. As DNA, the CDR3 is TGTGCCAGCAGCTTAGACCCCCTGGCGGGAGCCGGCTTAAACACCATATATTTT.

The table lists this clonotype with a few counts. The gene calls are TRBV7-6 and TRBJ1-4; 10 nucleotides agree with TRBD1. The CDR3 loop spans 17 amino acids. J lost 1 base, V lost 5 bases, and 7 bases had no gene match. Germline V gene lookup returns CDR1 SGHVS and CDR2 FNYEAQ. The CDR3 loop is CASSHRTGGQTNEKLFF. DNA of the CDR3: TGTGCCAGCAGCCATCGGACAGGGGGACAAACTAATGAAAAACTGTTTTTT.

This clonotype was seen at least ten times. The chain recombines TRBV10-1 with TRBJ2-2, with D perhaps matching TRBD2 (7 bases). CDR1 WNHNN and CDR2 SYGVQD come from the germline V gene (reference sequence). The CDR3 covers 15 residues. V was cut by 3 bases and J by 6 bases, with 14 bases left in between. CDR3: CASSEGGASPGELFF. The DNA for the CDR3 is TGCGCCAGCAGTGAAGGGGGGGCCTCCCCCGGGGAGCTGTTTTTT.

This clonotype was recorded at least ten times. V gene TRBV10-3 combines with J gene TRBJ1-1, with TRBD1 matching 9 bases. The CDR3 consists of 13 residues. Germline lookup yields CDR1 ENHRY and CDR2 SYGVKD. The trim removed 8 bases at V and 3 bases at J, leaving 4 bases unmatched. The CDR3 region is CAISRTGDTEAFF. DNA of the CDR3: TGTGCCATCTCTCGGACAGGGGACACTGAAGCTTTCTTT.

This clonotype was seen many times. This rearrangement joins TRBV12-3 or TRBV12-4 to TRBJ2-5; D possibly corresponds to TRBD2 (5 bases). Trimming pared 4 bases from V and 5 bases from J, leaving 11 bases between. This CDR3 has 13 amino acids. The CDR3 DNA sequence: TGTGCCAGCAGTTCCAGCGGTTCGGAGACCCAGTACTTC. Translated, it gives CASSSSGSETQYF.

This clonotype was seen a few times. CDR3 protein: CASSLLQGNTGELFF. CDR3 nucleotides: TGTGCCAGCAGCTTACTACAGGGAAACACCGGGGAGCTGTTTTTT. V and J are TRBV5-4 and TRBJ2-2; D perhaps matches TRBD1 (6 bases). Germline V gives CDR1 SGHNT, CDR2 YYREEE (reference sequence). The V end was cut by 2 bases, the J end by 2 bases, with 10 bases between. The CDR3 contains 15 residues.

V usage is TRBV4-1 and J usage is TRBJ2-5, with D possibly called TRBD1 or TRBD2 (6 bases each). Germline V lookup: CDR1 MGHRA, CDR2 YSYEKL. The CDR3 loop spans 14 amino acids. V was trimmed by 3 bases and J by 4 bases, leaving 12 bases between them. CDR3 coding DNA: TGCGCCAGCAGCCACCAGGGGAGGCGAGAGACCCAGTACTTC. This encodes CASSHQGRRETQYF.

In its sample, this clonotype was seen many times. The chain couples TRBV6-1 to TRBJ2-2, with TRBD2 matching 7 bases. The CDR3 has 13 residues. Germline CDR1 is MNHNS and CDR2 is SASEGT. Unmatched junction bases numbered 2, after V lost 6 bases and J lost 4 bases. For the CDR3, the DNA is TGTGCCAGCAGGGGAGGGGCCACCGGGGAGCTGTTTTTT. Translating gives CASRGGATGELFF.

As regards this clonotype: A much larger clone sits a single nucleotide away, making a read error possible. The DNA for the CDR3 is TGTGCCAGCTGTGACGAGGAGGGTCAGCCCCAGCATTTT. This sequence encodes CASCDEEGQPQHF. The chain combines TRBV6-4 with TRBJ1-5; D gene uncertain. The CDR3 is 13 residues long. Germline loops: CDR1 MRHNA, CDR2 SNTAGT.

This chain links TRBV7-9 with TRBJ1-1; D is unresolved. The germline V gene encodes CDR1 SEHNR and CDR2 FQNEAQ (reference sequence). V dropped 1 base and J dropped 6 bases, with 9 bases sitting between them. The CDR3 extends over 13 amino acids. This CDR3 reads CASSLGALSEAFF. CDR3 DNA: TGTGCCAGCAGCTTAGGGGCTCTTTCTGAAGCTTTCTTT.

There are many counts of this clonotype. The chain links TRBV28 to TRBJ2-5, with D possibly called TRBD1 or TRBD2 (5 bases each). Germline V lookup: CDR1 MDHEN, CDR2 SYDVKM. The CDR3 totals 14 residues. Trimming removed 7 bases at V and 2 bases at J, with 14 bases between. The CDR3 here is CASTYGDGQETQYF. In DNA, the CDR3 is TGTGCCAGCACCTACGGGGACGGACAAGAGACCCAGTACTTC. Drawing the rest from reference TRBV28 and TRBJ2-5, the complete variable domain is DVKVTQSSRYLVKRTGEKVFLECVQDMDHENMFWYRQDPGLGLRLIYFSYDVKMKEKGDIPEGYSVSREKKERFSLILESASTNQTSMYLCASTYGDGQETQYFGPGTRLLVL.

The sample holds many counts of this clonotype. The chain employs TRBV7-2 and TRBJ2-3; maybe TRBD2 (6 bases). V was pared by 0 bases and J by 4 bases, with 11 bases between. The V gene's germline CDR1 is SGHTA and CDR2 FQGNSA. The CDR3 is 15 amino acids. The CDR3 sequence is CASSLARTTADTQYF. Here the CDR3 DNA reads TGTGCCAGCAGCTTAGCGCGGACTACAGCAGATACGCAGTATTTT.

Ten or more counts support this clonotype. V gene TRBV7-9 combines with J gene TRBJ1-5, with D possibly being TRBD1 (6 bases). V was trimmed by 3 bases and J by 4 bases, leaving 7 bases between them. CDR1 is SEHNR, CDR2 FQNEAQ, per germline (reference sequence). This CDR3 has 13 residues. The CDR3 DNA follows: TGTGCCAGCAGCTTTCAGGGGAATCAGCCCCAGCATTTT. Protein: CASSFQGNQPQHF. The complete variable domain, with remaining parts taken from reference TRBV7-9 and TRBJ1-5, reads DTGVSQNPRHKITKRGQNVTFRCDPISEHNRLYWYRQTLGQGPEFLTYFQNEAQLEKSRLLSDRFSAERPKGSFSTLEIQRTEQGDSAMYLCASSFQGNQPQHFGDGTRLSIL.

At least ten counts were recorded for this clonotype. The chain joins TRBV24-1 to TRBJ2-3; 12 nucleotides line up with TRBD1. Germline V gives CDR1 KGHDR, CDR2 SFDVKD. After removal of 7 bases from V and 5 bases from J, the junction contained 6 bases not matched to a gene. The CDR3 is 15 residues long. DNA for the CDR3: TGTGCCACCAGGGGACAGGGGGCGGAACAAGATACGCAGTATTTT. Its translation: CATRGQGAEQDTQYF.

This clonotype was counted at least ten times. The chain is built from TRBV12-3 or TRBV12-4 and TRBJ2-5, with a weak D call TRBD2 (7 bases). Trimming took off 7 bases at V and 4 bases at J, with 13 bases between the two ends. The CDR3 runs to 13 residues. The CDR3 spells CASTRGGGETQYF. The CDR3 DNA follows: TGTGCCAGCACCCGGGGAGGGGGAGAGACCCAGTACTTC.

This clonotype came up many times. This chain uses TRBV14 with TRBJ2-1; D not certain. Trimming pared 1 base from V and 6 bases from J, leaving 13 bases between. The CDR3 has 15 residues. Germline V CDR1 and CDR2: SGHDN, FVKESK. CDR3 amino acids: CASSQGLGGFNEQFF. In DNA, the CDR3 is TGTGCCAGCAGCCAAGGTCTTGGCGGTTTCAATGAGCAGTTCTTC.

This clonotype was seen a few times. The limits of the CDR3 on the DNA are not certain, so only TCRdb's listed CDR3 is given. The rearrangement uses TRBV21-1 and TRBJ2-2. TRBV21-1 is a pseudogene segment. The CDR3 is 15 residues long, ends included. CDR3 amino acids: CASSSVGDGTGELFF.

The CDR3 spells CSAEGGVDVEQYF. The CDR3 coding sequence is TGCAGTGCTGAGGGGGGAGTAGATGTCGAGCAGTACTTC. This rearrangement joins TRBV20-1 to TRBJ2-7; either TRBD1 or TRBD2 may supply D (6 bases each). Germline CDR1 reads DFQATT; CDR2 reads SNEGSKA (reference sequence). Between the trimmed V and J ends, which lost 5 bases and 6 bases, there was a span of 17 bases. The CDR3 is made up of 13 amino acids.

This clonotype was seen only a few times. This chain links TRBV6-1 with TRBJ1-1; D is ambiguous. In germline, CDR1 is MNHNS, CDR2 SASEGT. Trimming left V 0 bases short and J 4 bases short, with 9 bases between. This CDR3 is 14 amino acids long. The CDR3 region is CASSEAHRVTEAFF. Written as DNA, the CDR3 is TGTGCCAGCAGTGAAGCCCATCGGGTCACTGAAGCTTTCTTT.

The chain joins TRBV7-8 to TRBJ1-1, with 11 nucleotides matching TRBD1. This CDR3 contains 14 residues. CDR1 is SGHVS and CDR2 is FQNEAQ in the germline V gene. After removal of 5 bases from V and 5 bases from J, the junction contained 4 bases not matched to a gene. This CDR3 is CASSHRDRGTEAFF. The DNA of the CDR3 is TGTGCCAGCAGCCACCGGGACAGGGGGACTGAAGCTTTCTTT.